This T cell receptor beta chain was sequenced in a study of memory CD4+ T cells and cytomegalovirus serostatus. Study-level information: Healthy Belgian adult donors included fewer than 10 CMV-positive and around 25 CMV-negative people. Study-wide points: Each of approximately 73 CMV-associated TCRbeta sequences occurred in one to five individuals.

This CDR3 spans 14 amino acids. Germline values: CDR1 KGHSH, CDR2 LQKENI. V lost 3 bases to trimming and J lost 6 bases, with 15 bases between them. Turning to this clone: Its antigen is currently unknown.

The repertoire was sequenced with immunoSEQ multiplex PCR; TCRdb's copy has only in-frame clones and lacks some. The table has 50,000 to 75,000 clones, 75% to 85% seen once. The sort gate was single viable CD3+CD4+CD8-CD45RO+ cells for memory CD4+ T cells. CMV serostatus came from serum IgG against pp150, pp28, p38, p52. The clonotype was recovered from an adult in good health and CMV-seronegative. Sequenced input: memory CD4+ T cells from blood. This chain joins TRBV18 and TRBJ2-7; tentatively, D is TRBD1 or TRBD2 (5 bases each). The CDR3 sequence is CASSPEQARGEQYF. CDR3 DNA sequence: TGTGCCAGCTCACCGGAACAGGCGAGGGGCGAGCAGTACTTC.